This passage covers 7 T cell receptor beta chains from one sample sequenced in a study of blood T cell repertoires in COVID-19. Generated by immunoSEQ multiplex PCR, the TCRdb table keeps only in-frame clones and is missing some. The sample carries 250,000 or so clones, 88% recorded once. Sequencing used peripheral blood. The receptors shown here come from a man older than 75 with acute or convalescent COVID-19.

The chain combines TRBV5-1 with TRBJ1-2; 8 bases are shared with TRBD1. Germline V gene data show CDR1 as SGHRS and CDR2 as YFSETQ. Losses at the gene ends were 4 bases for V and 0 bases for J; bases not matched to a gene: 11. The CDR3 loop spans 17 amino acids. CDR3: CASSQDREEGSNYGYTF. DNA of the CDR3: TGCGCCAGCAGCCAGGACAGGGAGGAAGGGTCTAACTATGGCTACACCTTC.

The chain uses TRBV6-2 or TRBV6-3 and TRBJ1-1; D not resolved. The CDR3 is made up of 14 amino acids. The germline V gene has CDR1 MNHEY and CDR2 SVGEGT. Trimming removed 2 bases at V and 5 bases at J, with 12 bases between. CDR3 in DNA: TGTGCCAGCAGTTACGAGAGGCTAAGGACTGAAGCTTTCTTT. It specifies CASSYERLRTEAFF.

This chain connects TRBV27 to TRBJ2-2, with D possibly TRBD1 on 6 matching bases. Trimming cost V 2 bases and J 2 bases, with 12 bases left between them. Germline loops: CDR1 MNHEY, CDR2 SMNVEV (reference sequence). This CDR3 has 16 residues. CDR3 in DNA: TGTGCCAGCAGTTTAATCCAGGGGACAAACACCGGGGAGCTGTTTTTT. This sequence encodes CASSLIQGTNTGELFF.

V and J are TRBV19 and TRBJ1-5; D is undetermined. Germline CDR1 reads LNHDA; CDR2 reads SQIVND (reference sequence). V dropped 3 bases and J dropped 5 bases, with 5 bases sitting between them. This CDR3 spans 12 amino acids. The CDR3 nucleotides read TGTGCCAGTAGTATTCGGGATCAGCCCCAGCATTTT. This sequence encodes CASSIRDQPQHF.

The chain has TRBV6-1 and TRBJ2-7; tentatively, D is TRBD1 (6 bases). There are 13 residues in the CDR3. Trimming removed 2 bases at V and 6 bases at J, with 11 bases between. CDR1 is MNHNS, CDR2 SASEGT, per germline. In nucleotides, the CDR3 is TGTGCCAGCAGTGAAAACAGGGTGGGCGAGCAGTACTTC. Translating it yields CASSENRVGEQYF.

This clone is a singleton in its sample. The rearrangement links TRBV5-1 to TRBJ2-7; the D gene is possibly TRBD2 (5 bases). The germline V gene encodes CDR1 SGHRS and CDR2 YFSETQ. The CDR3 runs to 14 residues. V was clipped by 7 bases and J by 4 bases, with 18 bases between them. CDR3 region: CASGERGLGYEQYF. CDR3 coding DNA: TGCGCCAGCGGAGAGAGAGGGCTGGGATACGAGCAGTACTTC.

This CDR3 reads CASSITGGRNIQYF. The DNA for the CDR3 is TGTGCCAGTAGTATAACAGGCGGTCGAAACATTCAGTACTTC. V usage is TRBV19 and J usage is TRBJ2-4; possible D gene TRBD1, 5 bases. The germline gives CDR1 LNHDA, CDR2 SQIVND (reference sequence). The V end was cut by 2 bases, the J end by 6 bases, with 11 bases between. The CDR3 length is 14 residues.